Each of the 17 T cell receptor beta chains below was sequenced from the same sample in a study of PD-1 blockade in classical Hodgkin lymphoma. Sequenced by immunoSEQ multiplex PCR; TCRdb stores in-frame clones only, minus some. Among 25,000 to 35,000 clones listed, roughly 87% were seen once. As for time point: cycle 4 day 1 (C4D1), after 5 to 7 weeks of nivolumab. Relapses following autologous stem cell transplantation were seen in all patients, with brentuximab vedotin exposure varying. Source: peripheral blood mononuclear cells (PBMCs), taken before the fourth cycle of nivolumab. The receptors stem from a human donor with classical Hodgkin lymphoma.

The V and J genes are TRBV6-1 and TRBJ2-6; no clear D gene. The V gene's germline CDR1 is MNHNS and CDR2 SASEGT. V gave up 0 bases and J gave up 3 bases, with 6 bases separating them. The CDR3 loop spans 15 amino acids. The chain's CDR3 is CASSEATSGANVLTF. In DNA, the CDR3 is TGTGCCAGCAGTGAAGCCACCAGTGGGGCCAACGTCCTGACTTTC.

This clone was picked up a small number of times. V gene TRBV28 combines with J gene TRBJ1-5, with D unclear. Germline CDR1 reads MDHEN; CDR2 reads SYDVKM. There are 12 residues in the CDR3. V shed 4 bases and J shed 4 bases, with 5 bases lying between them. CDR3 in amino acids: CASSSLNQPQHF. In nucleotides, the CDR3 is TGTGCCAGCAGTTCACTAAATCAGCCCCAGCATTTT.

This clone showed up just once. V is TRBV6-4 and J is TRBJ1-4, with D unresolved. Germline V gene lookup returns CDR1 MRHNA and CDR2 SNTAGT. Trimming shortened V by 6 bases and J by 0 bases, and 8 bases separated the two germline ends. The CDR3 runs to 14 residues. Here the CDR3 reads CASRPQATNEKLFF. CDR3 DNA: TGTGCCAGCAGACCCCAGGCAACTAATGAAAAACTGTTTTTT.

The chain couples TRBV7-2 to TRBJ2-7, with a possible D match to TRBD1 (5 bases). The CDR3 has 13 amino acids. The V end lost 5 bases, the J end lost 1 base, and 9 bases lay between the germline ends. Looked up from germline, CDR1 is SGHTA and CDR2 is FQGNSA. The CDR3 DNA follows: TGTGCCAGCAGCGCTTCAGGGTCCTACGAGCAGTACTTC. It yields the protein CASSASGSYEQYF.

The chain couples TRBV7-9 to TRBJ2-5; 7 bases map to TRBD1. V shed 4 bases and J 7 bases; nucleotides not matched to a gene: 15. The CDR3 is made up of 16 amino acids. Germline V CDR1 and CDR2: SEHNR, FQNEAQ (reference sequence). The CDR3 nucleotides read TGTGCCAGCAGCTGGCCCGAGACAGGGACCGTGGGGACCCAGTACTTC. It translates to CASSWPETGTVGTQYF.

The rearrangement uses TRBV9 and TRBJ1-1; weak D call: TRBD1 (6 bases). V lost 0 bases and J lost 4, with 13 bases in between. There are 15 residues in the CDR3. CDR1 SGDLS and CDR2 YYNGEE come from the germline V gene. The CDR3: CASSVGGARVTEAFF. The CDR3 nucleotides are TGTGCCAGCAGCGTAGGGGGGGCGCGGGTCACTGAAGCTTTCTTT.

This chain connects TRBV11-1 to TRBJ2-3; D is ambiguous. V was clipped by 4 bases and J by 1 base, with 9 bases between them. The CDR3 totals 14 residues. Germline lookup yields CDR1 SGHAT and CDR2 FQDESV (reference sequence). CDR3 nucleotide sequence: TGTGCCAGCAGCTACCGATTGGGCACAGATACGCAGTATTTT. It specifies CASSYRLGTDTQYF.

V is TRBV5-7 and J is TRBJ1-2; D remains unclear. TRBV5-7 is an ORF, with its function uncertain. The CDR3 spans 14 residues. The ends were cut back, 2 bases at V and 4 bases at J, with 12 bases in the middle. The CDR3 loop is CASSFLTALYGYTF. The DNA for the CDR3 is TGTGCCAGCAGCTTTTTGACGGCCCTCTATGGCTACACCTTC.

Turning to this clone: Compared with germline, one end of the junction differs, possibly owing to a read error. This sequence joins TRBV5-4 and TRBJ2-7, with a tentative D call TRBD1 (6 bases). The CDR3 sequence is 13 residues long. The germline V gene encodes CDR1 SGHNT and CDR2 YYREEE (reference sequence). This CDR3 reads CASSHRAQGEQYF. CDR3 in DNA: TGCGCCAGCAGCCACAGGGCCCAAGGGGAGCAGTACTTC. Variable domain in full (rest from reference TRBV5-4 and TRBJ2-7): ETGVTQSPTHLIKTRGQQVTLRCSSQSGHNTVSWYQQALGQGPQFIFQYYREEENGRGNFPPRFSGLQFPNYSSELNVNALELDDSALYLCASSHRAQGEQYFGPGTRLTVT.

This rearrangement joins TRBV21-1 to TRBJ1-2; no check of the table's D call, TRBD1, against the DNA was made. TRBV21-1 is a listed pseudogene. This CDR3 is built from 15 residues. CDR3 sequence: CASISYPGQGYGYTF. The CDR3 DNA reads TGTGCCAGCATAAGTTATCCGGGACAGGGATATGGCTACACCTTC.

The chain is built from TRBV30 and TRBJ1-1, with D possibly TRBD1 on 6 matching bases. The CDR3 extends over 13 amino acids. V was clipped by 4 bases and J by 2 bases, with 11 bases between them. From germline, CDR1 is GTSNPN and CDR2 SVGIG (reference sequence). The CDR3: CAWTLGGNTEAFF. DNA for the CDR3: TGTGCCTGGACCCTAGGGGGAAACACTGAAGCTTTCTTT.

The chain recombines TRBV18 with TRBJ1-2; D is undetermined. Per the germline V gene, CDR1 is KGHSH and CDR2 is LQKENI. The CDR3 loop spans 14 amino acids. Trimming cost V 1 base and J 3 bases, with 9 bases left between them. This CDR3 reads CASSPQNSYYGYTF. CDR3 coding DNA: TGTGCCAGCTCACCACAAAACAGCTACTATGGCTACACCTTC.

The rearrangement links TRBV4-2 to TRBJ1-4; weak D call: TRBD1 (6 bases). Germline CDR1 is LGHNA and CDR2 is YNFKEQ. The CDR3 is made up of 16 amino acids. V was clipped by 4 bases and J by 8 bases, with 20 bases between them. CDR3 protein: CASSPSRGQEEEKLFF. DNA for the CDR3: TGTGCCAGCAGCCCGTCCCGGGGGCAGGAGGAAGAAAAACTGTTTTTT.

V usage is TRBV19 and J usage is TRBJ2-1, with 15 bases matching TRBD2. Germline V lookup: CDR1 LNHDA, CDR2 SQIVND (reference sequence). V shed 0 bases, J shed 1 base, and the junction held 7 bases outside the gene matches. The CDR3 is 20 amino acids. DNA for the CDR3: TGTGCCAGTAGTATAGATCCCGGACTAGCGGGGGGGCAGTCCTACAATGAGCAGTTCTTC. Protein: CASSIDPGLAGGQSYNEQFF.

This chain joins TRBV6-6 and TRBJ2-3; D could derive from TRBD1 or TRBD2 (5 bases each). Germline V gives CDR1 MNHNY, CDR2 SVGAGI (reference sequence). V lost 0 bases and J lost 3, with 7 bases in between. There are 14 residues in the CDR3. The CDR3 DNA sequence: TGTGCCAGCAGTTACTCGGGGGTTACAGATACGCAGTATTTT. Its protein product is CASSYSGVTDTQYF.

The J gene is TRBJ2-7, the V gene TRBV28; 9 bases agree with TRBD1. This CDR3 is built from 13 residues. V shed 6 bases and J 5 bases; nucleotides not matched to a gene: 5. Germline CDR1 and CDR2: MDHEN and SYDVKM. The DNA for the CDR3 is TGTGCCAGCAGCCCGGGACAGGGTAACGAGCAGTACTTC. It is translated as CASSPGQGNEQYF.

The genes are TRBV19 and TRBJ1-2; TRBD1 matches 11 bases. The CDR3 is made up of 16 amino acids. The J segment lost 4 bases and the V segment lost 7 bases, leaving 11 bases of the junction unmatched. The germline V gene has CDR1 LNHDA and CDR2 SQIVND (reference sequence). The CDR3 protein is CASIRTPGQGGYGYTF. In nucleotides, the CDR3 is TGTGCCAGTATTCGCACTCCGGGACAGGGGGGCTATGGCTACACCTTC.